This entry features one TCR beta chain sequence. Its antigen is as yet unknown. Data came from immunoSEQ multiplex PCR; TCRdb stores just in-frame clones and leaves some out. This table holds over 750,000 clones, 96% found once. This sample is part of a study of shared clonotypes between healthy human individuals. Germline CDR1 is SEHNR and CDR2 is FQNEAQ (reference sequence). V gave up 3 bases and J gave up 0 bases; unmatched junction bases: 5. The CDR3 runs to 17 residues. Overall study results and limits: It was expected that sequencing depth would affect clonotype sharing among donors. Apart from blood, nothing was sampled; tissue repertoires likely differ.

CD45RO negativity and positive selection for CCR7 defined naive CD8 cells, a population that excluded terminally differentiated effector memory CD45RA+ cells. The TCR comes from a man aged 25-45 years in good health. The rearrangement joins TRBV7-9 to TRBJ2-2, with 9 bases lining up with TRBD2. The sequencing input was naive CD8+ T cells sorted from blood. CDR3 in DNA: TGTGCCAGCAGCTTTCTCGTAGCGGGAGCGAACACCGGGGAGCTGTTTTTT. Its protein product is CASSFLVAGANTGELFF. The full variable domain, with the rest looked up from reference TRBV7-9 and TRBJ2-2, is DTGVSQNPRHKITKRGQNVTFRCDPISEHNRLYWYRQTLGQGPEFLTYFQNEAQLEKSRLLSDRFSAERPKGSFSTLEIQRTEQGDSAMYLCASSFLVAGANTGELFFGEGSRLTVL.